One sample yielded the 11 T cell receptor beta chains listed below, sequenced in a study of T cell repertoires in cytomegalovirus infection. For these receptors, no antigen is known. One entry per CDR3 protein results from TCRdb running MiXCR on the reads. The sample lists approximately 140,000 distinct CDR3 sequences, more than 20% occurring once. The sequencing input was PBMCs, sequenced either directly or after in vitro stimulation (not recorded which). Receptors originate from a human donor in good health (CMV status not recorded). Some clones in this sample may be carry-over from other donors' samples.

This clonotype was observed many times. J is TRBJ2-1 and V is TRBV7-2, with unresolved D. Germline CDR1 is SGHTA and CDR2 is FQGNSA. Trimming pared 2 bases from V and 14 bases from J, leaving 13 bases between. The CDR3 is made up of 12 amino acids. The CDR3 DNA follows: TGTGCCAGCAGCTTAACAGCCGTTATAAAGTTCTTC. This encodes CASSLTAVIKFF.

The chain carries TRBV6-2 or TRBV6-3 and TRBJ2-3; TRBD2 agrees at 9 bases. The germline gives CDR1 MNHEY, CDR2 SVGEGT. CDR3 length: 17 residues. V was clipped by 0 bases and J by 4 bases; unmatched bases: 8. The CDR3 protein is CASSYSREGPGSDTQYF. CDR3 nucleotides: TGTGCCAGCAGTTACTCGCGGGAGGGCCCTGGGTCAGATACGCAGTATTTT.

This chain uses TRBV6-5 with TRBJ2-5; 12 bases fit TRBD2. Germline trimming cut 2 bases from V and 6 bases from J; bases unmatched to any gene: 10. This CDR3 has 17 residues. In germline, CDR1 is MNHEY, CDR2 SVGAGI. The chain's CDR3 is CASSYGTSGRIGKTQYF. As DNA, the CDR3 is TGTGCCAGCAGTTACGGCACTAGCGGGAGGATAGGGAAGACCCAGTACTTC.

The chain carries TRBV6-2 or TRBV6-3 and TRBJ2-1, with TRBD2 as a possible D gene (6 bases). Germline V gene sequence: CDR1 MNHEY, CDR2 SVGEGT. The CDR3 is 15 residues long. The V gene lost 7 bases and the J gene lost 9 bases, with 22 bases spanning the gap. This CDR3 is CASTSYARESGEQFF. The DNA for the CDR3 is TGTGCCAGCACCAGTTATGCGCGGGAATCGGGTGAGCAGTTCTTC.

The gene calls are TRBV6-2 or TRBV6-3 and TRBJ1-1, with 9 bases matching TRBD1. With V trimmed by 2 bases and J by 1 base, 17 bases remained unmatched. Germline assignment: CDR1 MNHEY and CDR2 SVGEGT. CDR3 size: 20 residues. The CDR3 bases are TGTGCCAGCAGTTACCATATGTCCCGGGACAGGGACCCAACGAACACTGAAGCTTTCTTT. This gives the protein CASSYHMSRDRDPTNTEAFF.

The chain carries TRBV5-6 and TRBJ1-3, with D tentatively TRBD1 (5 bases). The CDR3 has 15 residues. Trimming removed 1 base at V and 0 bases at J, with 8 bases between. Germline values: CDR1 SGHDT, CDR2 YYEEEE. The CDR3 DNA reads TGTGCCAGCAGCTTGTGGGACCACTCTGGAAACACCATATATTTT. Its protein is CASSLWDHSGNTIYF.

This clonotype came up a few times. The genes are TRBV10-3 and TRBJ2-1; 10 nucleotides line up with TRBD1. Trimming cost V 7 bases and J 3 bases; bases outside gene matches: 9. The CDR3 extends over 16 amino acids. Germline V gene sequence: CDR1 ENHRY, CDR2 SYGVKD. The CDR3 DNA reads TGTGCCATCAAAGGGACAGGGGAACGGTTCTACAATGAGCAGTTCTTC. Translated, it gives CAIKGTGERFYNEQFF.

This clonotype was found many times. The V call is TRBV7-2, the J call TRBJ2-3; 13 positions match TRBD2. After removal of 2 bases from V and 1 base from J, the junction contained 6 bases not matched to a gene. Germline V gives CDR1 SGHTA, CDR2 FQGNSA. The CDR3 loop spans 18 amino acids. The CDR3 region has the DNA TGTGCCAGCAGCTTACGGACTAGCGGGAGACTCGGCACAGATACGCAGTATTTT. This sequence encodes CASSLRTSGRLGTDTQYF.

Regarding this clonotype: Relative to the germline gene, one junction end is altered; a read error may explain this. This chain joins TRBV4-1 and TRBJ2-5, with a tentative D call TRBD2 (5 bases). Germline V gene lookup returns CDR1 MGHRA and CDR2 YSYEKL. The CDR3 runs to 15 residues. The CDR3 nucleotides read TGTGCCAGCAGCCAAGACGGGATGGACGAGGAGACCCAGTACTTC. As protein: CASSQDGMDEETQYF.

V usage is TRBV6-1 and J usage is TRBJ1-5; TRBD1 aligns across 9 bases. The V gene's germline CDR1 is MNHNS and CDR2 SASEGT. V shed 5 bases, J shed 7 bases, and the junction held 9 bases outside the gene matches. CDR3 size: 15 residues. The CDR3 spells CASSPGTGRLQPQHF. Written as DNA, the CDR3 is TGTGCCAGCAGTCCCGGGACAGGGAGGTTGCAGCCCCAGCATTTT.

This clonotype occurred many times. The chain carries TRBV4-1 and TRBJ1-2; 7 nucleotides agree with TRBD1. The CDR3 covers 14 residues. V lost 3 bases and J lost 4; bases outside the gene matches: 5. Germline-derived CDR1 and CDR2 are MGHRA and YSYEKL. CDR3 residues: CASSQPGQIYGYTF. CDR3 nucleotides: TGCGCCAGCAGCCAGCCGGGACAGATCTATGGCTACACCTTC.